This T cell receptor beta chain was sequenced during a study of shared clonotypes between healthy human individuals. Findings of the study overall: Compared with clonotypes that all four donors shared, non-shared clonotypes had lower generation probabilities.

Sequencing was performed with immunoSEQ multiplex PCR; in TCRdb, only in-frame clones are kept and a portion is missing. The top ten clones hold approximately 1.6% of a sample with around 750,000 clones, around 72% of them seen once. In its sample, this clone was seen a few times. Antigen: not known. The receptor was isolated from a woman aged 25 to 45 in good health. Sequencing was done on a sample of memory CD4+ T cells sorted from blood. Subset noted: CD45RA-negative fraction.

CDR3 coding DNA: TGCAGCGGACACGGGACGGGCAATCAGCCCCAGCATTTT. This sequence encodes CSGHGTGNQPQHF. V usage is TRBV29-1 and J usage is TRBJ1-5, with D perhaps matching TRBD1 (5 bases). Trimming stripped 7 bases from V and 2 bases from J, with 12 bases between. From germline, CDR1 is SQVTM and CDR2 ANQGSEA. The CDR3 contains 13 residues.